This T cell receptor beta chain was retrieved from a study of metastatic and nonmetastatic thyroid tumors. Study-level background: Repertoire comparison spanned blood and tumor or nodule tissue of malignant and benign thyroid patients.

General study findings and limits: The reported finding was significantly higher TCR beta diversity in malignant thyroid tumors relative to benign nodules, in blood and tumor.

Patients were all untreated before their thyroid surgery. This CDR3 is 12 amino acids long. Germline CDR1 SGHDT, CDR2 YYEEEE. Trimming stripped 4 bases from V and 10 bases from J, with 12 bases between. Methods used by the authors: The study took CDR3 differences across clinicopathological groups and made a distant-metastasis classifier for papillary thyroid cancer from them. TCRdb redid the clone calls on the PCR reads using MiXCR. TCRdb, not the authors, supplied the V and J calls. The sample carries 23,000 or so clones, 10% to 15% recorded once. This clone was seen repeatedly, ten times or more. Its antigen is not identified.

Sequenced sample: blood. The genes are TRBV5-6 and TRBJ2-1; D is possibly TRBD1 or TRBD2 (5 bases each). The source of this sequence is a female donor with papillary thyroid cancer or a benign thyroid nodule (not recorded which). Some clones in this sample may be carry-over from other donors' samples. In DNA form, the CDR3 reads TGTGCCAGCAGCCCCCCGGGGCCGGAGCAGTTCTTC. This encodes CASSPPGPEQFF.